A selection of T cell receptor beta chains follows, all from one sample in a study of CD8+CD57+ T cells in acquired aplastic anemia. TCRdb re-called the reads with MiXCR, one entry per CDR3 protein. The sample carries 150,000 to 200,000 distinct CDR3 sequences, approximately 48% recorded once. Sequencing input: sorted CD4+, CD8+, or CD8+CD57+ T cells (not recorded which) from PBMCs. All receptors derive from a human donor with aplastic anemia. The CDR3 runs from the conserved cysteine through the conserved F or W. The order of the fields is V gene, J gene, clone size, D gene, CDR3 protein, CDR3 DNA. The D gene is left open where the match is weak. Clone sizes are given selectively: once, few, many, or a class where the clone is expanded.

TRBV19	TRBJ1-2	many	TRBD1	CASSIKGWDSEGYGYTF	TGTGCCAGTAGTATCAAAGGTTGGGACAGTGAGGGATATGGCTACACCTTC
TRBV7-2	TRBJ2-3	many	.	CASSLAPPGGGAADTQYF	TGTGCCAGCAGCTTAGCGCCCCCTGGAGGGGGAGCCGCTGATACGCAGTATTTT
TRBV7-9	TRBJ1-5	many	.	CASSKGYNQPQHF	TGTGCCAGCAGTAAGGGATACAATCAGCCCCAGCATTTT
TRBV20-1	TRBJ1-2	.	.	CSAKGGLGYTF	TGCAGTGCCAAGGGGGGGCTTGGCTACACCTTC
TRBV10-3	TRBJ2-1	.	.	CAISEGAREQFF	TGTGCCATCAGTGAGGGGGCCCGGGAGCAGTTCTTC
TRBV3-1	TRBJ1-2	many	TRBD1	CASSRGQGNYGYTF	TGTGCCAGCAGCCGGGGACAGGGCAACTATGGCTACACCTTC
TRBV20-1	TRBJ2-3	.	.	CSARSPVSTDTQYF	TGCAGTGCTAGATCCCCAGTGTCCACAGATACGCAGTATTTT
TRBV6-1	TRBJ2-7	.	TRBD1	CASSELRGGNGYEQYF	TGTGCCAGCAGTGAATTACGAGGGGGCAACGGCTACGAGCAGTACTTC
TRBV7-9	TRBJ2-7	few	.	CASSPGVYYEQYF	TGTGCCAGCAGCCCAGGGGTCTACTACGAGCAGTACTTC
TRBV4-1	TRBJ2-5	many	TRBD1	CASSQEQGQETQYF	TGCGCCAGCAGCCAAGAACAGGGGCAAGAGACCCAGTACTTC
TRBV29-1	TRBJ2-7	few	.	CSVGDGYEQYF	TGCAGCGTTGGAGACGGCTACGAGCAGTACTTC
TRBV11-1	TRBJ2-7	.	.	CASSLGRSGPYEQYF	TGTGCCAGCAGCTTAGGACGGTCAGGCCCCTACGAGCAGTACTTC
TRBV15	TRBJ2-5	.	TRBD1	CATSSTTGGGETQYF	TGTGCCACCAGCTCAACGACAGGGGGGGGAGAGACCCAGTACTTC
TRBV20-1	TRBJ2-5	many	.	CSARGVGETQYF	TGCAGTGCCCGAGGGGTTGGAGAGACCCAGTACTTC
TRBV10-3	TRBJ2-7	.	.	CAISGELDRSYEQYF	TGTGCCATCAGTGGGGAGTTGGACAGATCCTACGAGCAGTACTTC
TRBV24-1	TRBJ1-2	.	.	CATSGWQEYGYTF	TGTGCCACCAGTGGTTGGCAGGAGTATGGCTACACCTTC
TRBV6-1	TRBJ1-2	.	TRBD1	CASSGTGGGYGYTF	TGTGCCAGCAGTGGGACAGGGGGCGGCTATGGCTACACCTTC
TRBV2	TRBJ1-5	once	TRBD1	CASSRTTGNNQPQHF	TGTGCCAGCAGCCGAACGACAGGGAACAATCAGCCCCAGCATTTT
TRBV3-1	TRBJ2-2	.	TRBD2	CASSQGWLSGRNTGELFF	TGTGCCAGCAGCCAAGGGTGGTTAAGCGGGAGGAACACCGGGGAGCTGTTTTTT
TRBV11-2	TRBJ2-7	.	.	CASSLENPVEQYF	TGTGCCAGCAGCTTAGAAAACCCCGTGGAGCAGTACTTC
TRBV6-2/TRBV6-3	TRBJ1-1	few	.	CASSYVPGPNTEAFF	TGTGCCAGCAGTTACGTCCCGGGGCCCAACACTGAAGCTTTCTTT
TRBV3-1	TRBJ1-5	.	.	CASSQDPRHQPQHF	TGTGCCAGCAGCCAAGACCCCCGCCACCAGCCCCAGCATTTT
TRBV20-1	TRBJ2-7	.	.	CSARDEAGYSYEQYF	TGCAGTGCTAGAGATGAGGCAGGATACTCCTACGAGCAGTACTTC
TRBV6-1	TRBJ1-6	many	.	CASSTETGYNSPLHF	TGTGCCAGCAGTACAGAGACAGGATATAATTCACCCCTCCACTTT
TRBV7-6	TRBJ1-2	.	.	CASSLTGTHGYTF	TGTGCCAGCAGCTTAACCGGGACCCATGGCTACACCTTC
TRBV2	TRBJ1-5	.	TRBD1	CARVGQYNQPQHF	TGTGCTAGAGTGGGACAGTACAATCAGCCCCAGCATTTT
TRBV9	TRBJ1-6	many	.	CASSARDIDSPLHF	TGTGCCAGCAGCGCCCGGGACATTGATTCACCCCTCCACTTT
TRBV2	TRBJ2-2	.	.	CASKSGSAGTGELFF	TGTGCCAGCAAATCCGGGTCCGCGGGAACCGGGGAGCTGTTTTTT
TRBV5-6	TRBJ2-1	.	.	CASSLGDYNEQFF	TGTGCCAGCAGCCTAGGGGATTACAATGAGCAGTTCTTC
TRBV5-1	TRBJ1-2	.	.	CASSLAIGREYGYAF	TGCGCCAGCAGCTTGGCAATTGGTAGGGAATATGGCTACGCCTTC
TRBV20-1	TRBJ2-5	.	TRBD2	CSARYSGGAGETQYF	TGCAGTGCTAGATACAGCGGGGGGGCTGGAGAGACCCAGTACTTC
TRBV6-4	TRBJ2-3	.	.	CASSIQGVSTDTQYF	TGTGCCAGCAGTATACAGGGAGTAAGCACAGATACGCAGTATTTT
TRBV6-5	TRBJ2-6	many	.	CASRETPQSLSGVLTF	TGTGCCAGCAGAGAGACCCCGCAGTCTCTGAGCGGCGTCCTGACTTTC
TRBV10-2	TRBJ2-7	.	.	CASSVSTGSTEQYF	TGCGCCAGCAGTGTTAGTACAGGATCTACGGAGCAGTACTTC
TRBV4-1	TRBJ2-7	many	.	CASSQRENDDEQYF	TGCGCCAGCAGCCAAAGGGAAAATGACGACGAGCAGTACTTC
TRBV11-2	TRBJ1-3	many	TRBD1	CASTEQGAGNTIYF	TGTGCCAGCACCGAACAGGGGGCGGGAAACACCATATATTTT
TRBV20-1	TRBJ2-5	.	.	CSATLLAGRFF	TGCAGTGCAACTTTACTAGCTGGGCGGTTCTTC
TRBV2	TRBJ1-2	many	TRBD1	CASSRDRGDGYTF	TGTGCCAGCAGCCGGGACAGGGGTGATGGCTACACCTTC
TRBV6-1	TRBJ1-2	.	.	CASSGGGAEGYTF	TGTGCCAGCTCAGGAGGGGGGGCTGAGGGCTACACCTTC
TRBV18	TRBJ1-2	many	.	CASSRNREEGYTF	TGTGCCAGCTCACGCAACAGGGAGGAGGGCTACACCTTC
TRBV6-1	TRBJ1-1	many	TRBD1	CASSPGTAVREHTEAFF	TGTGCCAGCAGTCCGGGGACAGCCGTGAGGGAGCACACTGAAGCTTTCTTT
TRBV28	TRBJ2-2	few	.	CASMAEGGELFF	TGTGCCAGCATGGCCGAGGGCGGGGAGCTGTTTTTT
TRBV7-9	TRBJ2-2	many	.	CASAGVTGELFF	TGTGCCAGCGCCGGGGTTACCGGGGAGCTGTTTTTT
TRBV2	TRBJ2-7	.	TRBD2	CASGSTSGGAYEQYF	TGTGCCAGCGGTTCAACTAGCGGGGGGGCATACGAGCAGTACTTC
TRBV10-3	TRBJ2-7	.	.	CATYRAHSYEQYF	TGTGCCACCTACAGGGCCCATTCCTACGAGCAGTACTTC
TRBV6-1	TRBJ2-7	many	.	CASSKDAGYYEQYF	TGTGCCAGCAGCAAGGACGCGGGGTACTACGAGCAGTACTTC
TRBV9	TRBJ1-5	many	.	CASSVAGGFGQPQHF	TGTGCCAGCAGCGTAGCTGGGGGGTTTGGTCAGCCCCAGCATTTT
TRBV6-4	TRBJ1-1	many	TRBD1	CASRRDRGENTEAFF	TGTGCCAGCAGACGGGACAGGGGGGAGAACACTGAAGCTTTCTTT
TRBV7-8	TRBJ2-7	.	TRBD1	CASSFTGGEQYF	TGTGCCAGCAGCTTTACAGGGGGTGAGCAGTACTTC
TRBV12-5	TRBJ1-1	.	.	CASGLIAHEDRNTEAFF	TGTGCTAGTGGTTTGATCGCACACGAGGACAGAAACACTGAAGCTTTCTTT
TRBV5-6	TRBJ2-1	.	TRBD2	CASSLIAGGRTMKQFF	TGTGCCAGCAGCCTTATAGCGGGAGGCAGGACAATGAAGCAGTTCTTC
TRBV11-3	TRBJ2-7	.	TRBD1	CASSQDPQGAREQYF	TGTGCCAGCAGCCAAGATCCGCAGGGGGCGAGGGAGCAGTACTTC
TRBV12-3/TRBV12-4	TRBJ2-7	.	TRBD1	CASSLGDRTNYEQYF	TGTGCCAGCAGTTTAGGGGACAGGACGAACTACGAGCAGTACTTC